These 16 T cell receptor beta chains share one sample of origin, sequenced in a study of human T cells and chemical hapten exposure. The time point was: patch test 1, 2 weeks after DPC sensitization. Treatment here: therapeutic diphenylcyclopropenone sensitization with weekly scalp DPC. TCRdb reanalysed the RACE reads using MiXCR and keeps one entry per CDR3 protein. Of 80,000 to 100,000 distinct CDR3 sequences in the sample, roughly 7.6% were seen once. The sequences come from whole blood, collected in connection with sensitization to the hapten diphenylcyclopropenone (DPC). These receptors were obtained from a woman younger than 45 with alopecia areata. Some clones in this sample may be carry-over from other donors' samples.

This clonotype came up a few times. The chain carries TRBV6-6 and TRBJ1-2; D might be TRBD1 (5 bases). V was clipped by 0 bases and J by 8 bases, with 13 bases between them. The length of the CDR3 is 14 residues. Germline V lookup: CDR1 MNHNY, CDR2 SVGAGI (reference sequence). The CDR3 sequence: CASSYSNGGRGYTF. The DNA of the CDR3 is TGTGCCAGCAGTTACTCGAATGGGGGAAGAGGCTACACCTTC.

With regard to this clonotype: One junction end disagrees with the germline gene, perhaps due to a read error. V usage is TRBV12-3 or TRBV12-4 and J usage is TRBJ1-5; D uncertain. This CDR3 has 14 amino acids. The CDR3 region is CASSLGLSNQPQNF. Written as DNA, the CDR3 is TGTGCCAGCAGTTTAGGTCTAAGCAATCAGCCCCAGAATTTT.

This clonotype occurred many times. V and J are TRBV11-2 and TRBJ1-1, with D perhaps matching TRBD1 (6 bases). This CDR3 is 14 amino acids long. CDR1 and CDR2 from the germline V gene are SGHAT and FQNNGV. The V gene lost 4 bases and the J gene lost 11 bases, with 20 bases spanning the gap. In nucleotides, the CDR3 is TGTGCCAGCAGCTCAACGGGGCAGGGGAAGAACGCTTTCTTT. Translation gives CASSSTGQGKNAFF.

This chain uses TRBV12-3 or TRBV12-4 with TRBJ2-7, with D perhaps TRBD2 (6 bases). This CDR3 has 15 amino acids. V was clipped by 5 bases and J by 2 bases, with 16 bases between them. CDR3 in amino acids: CASSASAGSPYEQYF. The CDR3 coding sequence is TGTGCCAGCAGTGCTTCGGCGGGGAGCCCCTACGAGCAGTACTTC.

This clonotype was counted a few times. The CDR3 nucleotides are TGCAGTGCTAGAGCGGTCTATAATTCACCCCTCCACTTT. The encoded protein is CSARAVYNSPLHF. The gene calls are TRBV20-1 and TRBJ1-6, with D unclear. From germline, CDR1 is DFQATT and CDR2 SNEGSKA (reference sequence). Deletions cut 1 base from V and 3 bases from J, with 4 bases between. The CDR3 is 13 residues long.

The chain combines TRBV7-9 with TRBJ2-3, with TRBD2 identical over 9 bases. With V trimmed by 2 bases and J by 2 bases, 5 bases remained unmatched. Germline CDR1 SEHNR, CDR2 FQNEAQ (reference sequence). The CDR3 totals 16 residues. CDR3: CASSLTASGATDTQYF. CDR3 nucleotides: TGTGCCAGCAGCTTAACTGCTAGCGGGGCCACAGATACGCAGTATTTT.

This clonotype was observed at least ten times. V and J are TRBV11-3 and TRBJ2-5, with D possibly being TRBD1 (6 bases). The CDR3 loop spans 14 amino acids. V lost 0 bases and J lost 6, with 11 bases in between. Looked up from germline, CDR1 is SGHNT and CDR2 is YENEEA. CDR3 residues: CASSLDTRGQTQYF. In nucleotides, the CDR3 is TGTGCCAGCAGCTTAGATACCAGGGGACAGACCCAGTACTTC. The whole variable domain, remainder taken from reference TRBV11-3 and TRBJ2-5, is EAGVVQSPRYKIIEKKQPVAFWCNPISGHNTLYWYLQNLGQGPELLIRYENEEAVDDSQLPKDRFSAERLKGVDSTLKIQPAELGDSAVYLCASSLDTRGQTQYFGPGTRLLVL.

This clonotype was seen a few times. The chain uses TRBV12-3 or TRBV12-4 and TRBJ2-2; 11 bases are a match to TRBD2. The CDR3 totals 16 residues. J lost 3 bases, V lost 1 base, and 1 base had no gene match. CDR3 amino acids: CASSLGLAGYTGELFF. The CDR3, as DNA: TGTGCCAGCAGTTTAGGACTAGCGGGGTACACCGGGGAGCTGTTTTTT.

This clonotype was picked up one time. The chain carries TRBV7-6 and TRBJ1-4, with D possibly matching TRBD1 (5 bases). Trimming shortened V by 5 bases and J by 4 bases, and 11 bases separated the two germline ends. This CDR3 is 14 amino acids long. Germline loops: CDR1 SGHVS, CDR2 FNYEAQ. For the CDR3, the DNA is TGTGCCAGCAGCCGGGGGAGGGGTAATGAAAAACTGTTTTTT. Protein product: CASSRGRGNEKLFF. Together with reference TRBV7-6 and TRBJ1-4, the CDR3 gives the full variable domain: GAGVSQSPRYKVTKRGQDVALRCDPISGHVSLYWYRQALGQGPEFLTYFNYEAQQDKSGLPNDRFSAERPEGSISTLTIQRTEQRDSAMYRCASSRGRGNEKLFFGSGTQLSVL.

This clonotype was picked up one time. The gene calls are TRBV19 and TRBJ2-1; 10 positions agree with TRBD2. V was pared by 6 bases and J by 7 bases, with 6 bases of the junction left unmatched. The CDR3 consists of 14 residues. The germline V gene has CDR1 LNHDA and CDR2 SQIVND (reference sequence). The CDR3 protein is CASRSGGGPNEQFF. The CDR3 DNA sequence: TGTGCCAGTAGGAGCGGGGGGGGACCGAATGAGCAGTTCTTC.

This clonotype was observed a handful of times. This chain joins TRBV19 and TRBJ1-6; TRBD1 matches at 8 bases. CDR1 LNHDA and CDR2 SQIVND come from the germline V gene (reference sequence). The CDR3 sequence is 16 residues long. The V and J ends lost 7 bases and 0 bases, in that order; junction bases with no gene match: 5. DNA for the CDR3: TGTGCCAGTACCGACAGGGGCAGCTCCTATAATTCACCCCTCCACTTT. This codes for CASTDRGSSYNSPLHF.

In its sample, this clonotype was seen many times. This chain connects TRBV20-1 to TRBJ1-4; 8 bases are a match to TRBD1. This CDR3 contains 14 residues. Germline CDR1 is DFQATT and CDR2 is SNEGSKA (reference sequence). V shed 2 bases and J 4 bases; nucleotides not matched to a gene: 3. CDR3 in amino acids: CSARQGAYNEKLFF. DNA of the CDR3: TGCAGTGCTAGACAGGGGGCCTATAATGAAAAACTGTTTTTT.

The V gene is TRBV2, the J gene TRBJ2-7; D not certain. V lost 1 base, J lost 3 bases, and 7 bases lay in between. CDR3 length: 13 residues. Germline assignment: CDR1 SNHLY and CDR2 FYNNEI. CDR3 sequence: CASSEVAIYEQYF. DNA of the CDR3: TGTGCCAGCAGTGAAGTAGCCATCTACGAGCAGTACTTC.

This clonotype was detected a few times. This chain connects TRBV3-1 to TRBJ1-5; the D is unclear. Germline values: CDR1 LGHDT, CDR2 YNNKEL (reference sequence). V was pared by 1 base and J by 6 bases, with 7 bases between. The CDR3 extends over 13 amino acids. CDR3 nucleotide sequence: TGTGCCAGCAGCCAAGCGGGAGGTCAGCCCCAGCATTTT. This gives the protein CASSQAGGQPQHF.

This clonotype was seen at least ten times. This sequence joins TRBV29-1 and TRBJ2-2; weak D call: TRBD1 (6 bases). Germline CDR1 SQVTM, CDR2 ANQGSEA. The CDR3 runs 15 residues. V was cut by 7 bases and J by 2 bases, with 17 bases left in between. The CDR3 region has the DNA TGCAGCGCCAAGCTCAGGGGACCTAACACCGGGGAGCTGTTTTTT. Amino acids: CSAKLRGPNTGELFF.

This clonotype has only one observation. Given a much more abundant clone one base away, this may be a read error. Here the CDR3 reads CASSPGQGRETQYF. The DNA for the CDR3 is TGTGCCAGCAGCCCAGGACAGGGACGGGAGACCCAGTACTTC. This chain connects TRBV7-2 to TRBJ2-5; 8 bases map to TRBD1. V gave up 5 bases and J gave up 5 bases; unmatched junction bases: 7. The CDR3 has 14 residues. Per germline, CDR1 SGHTA and CDR2 FQGNSA.